The present TCR beta chain was sequenced within a study of early stage breast cancer tumors. Study-level results: Unsorted bulk genomic DNA sequencing lacked pairing and functional marker data.

This CDR3 comprises 15 residues. Germline V CDR1 and CDR2: SNHLY, FYNNEI. V lost 2 bases and J lost 8, with 15 bases in between. Concerning this clone itself: Its specificity is unknown.

Clones were read by immunoSEQ multiplex PCR, and TCRdb kept only the in-frame ones, dropping some. Of over 5,000 clones in the sample, 70% were seen once. The sequenced sample was breast tumor tissue. V gene TRBV2 combines with J gene TRBJ1-4, with unresolved D. The clonotype originates from a person aged 55 to 70 with breast cancer. CDR3 nucleotide sequence: TGTGCCAGCAGTGAATACGGGGTGGCCCGCGAAAAACTGTTTTTT. This encodes CASSEYGVAREKLFF.